Shown below are 20 T cell receptor beta chains from a single sample sequenced in a study of blood T cell repertoires in COVID-19 (TCRdb year 2020). Library creation used the immunoSEQ multiplex PCR assay. Not all clones reach the TCRdb copy of this immuneACCESS table, which keeps in-frame sequences only. Checked studies attribute under half of the gap to unresolved V genes and leave the rest unexplained. A total of about 280,000 clones appear in this sample, roughly 86% of them only once. The top ten constitute approximately 8.5% of the sample. Sample: peripheral blood. Receptors were obtained from a man aged 18-30 years with active or convalescent COVID-19.

The J gene is TRBJ1-6, the V gene TRBV3-1 (or the pseudogene TRBV3-2), with a weak D call TRBD1 (6 bases). V was trimmed by 5 bases and J by 7 bases, leaving 15 bases between them. Germline CDR1 LGHDT, CDR2 YNNKEL (reference sequence). CDR3 length: 15 residues. The CDR3 loop reads CASSSMGTGNSPLHF. CDR3 nucleotide sequence: TGTGCCAGCAGCTCAATGGGAACAGGGAATTCACCCCTCCACTTT.

The chain combines TRBV9 with TRBJ2-7; maybe TRBD1 (6 bases). Trimming took 3 bases from V and 2 from J, leaving 18 bases between them. Germline CDR1 and CDR2: SGDLS and YYNGEE. The CDR3 loop spans 16 amino acids. The CDR3 nucleotides are TGTGCCAGCAGCGCCGGACCGGGACAACCCACCTACGAGCAGTACTTC. This sequence encodes CASSAGPGQPTYEQYF.

The genes are TRBV10-2 and TRBJ2-3; no clear D gene. Trimming stripped 8 bases from V and 3 bases from J, with 6 bases between. Germline V gene lookup returns CDR1 WSHSY and CDR2 SAAADI. CDR3 length: 11 amino acids. The CDR3 is CASAQTDTQYF. The CDR3 DNA follows: TGCGCCAGCGCTCAGACAGATACGCAGTATTTT.

The chain is built from TRBV9 and TRBJ2-5, with D unresolved. The CDR3 runs to 14 residues. Trimming left V 0 bases short and J 7 bases short, with 13 bases between. Germline assignment: CDR1 SGDLS and CDR2 YYNGEE. The CDR3 nucleotides read TGTGCCAGCAGCGTAGATTCAGGATTCGGGACCCAGTACTTC. Translating gives CASSVDSGFGTQYF. Together with reference TRBV9 and TRBJ2-5, the CDR3 gives the full variable domain: DSGVTQTPKHLITATGQRVTLRCSPRSGDLSVYWYQQSLDQGLQFLIQYYNGEERAKGNILERFSAQQFPDLHSELNLSSLELGDSALYFCASSVDSGFGTQYFGPGTRLLVL.

The chain has TRBV5-4 and TRBJ1-1, with 10 bases identical to TRBD1. Trimming cost V 4 bases and J 5 bases; bases outside gene matches: 8. The germline V gene encodes CDR1 SGHNT and CDR2 YYREEE (reference sequence). CDR3 length: 15 amino acids. Here the CDR3 reads CASSRQGALGTEAFF. The DNA for the CDR3 is TGTGCCAGCAGCAGACAGGGGGCGCTTGGAACTGAAGCTTTCTTT.

This rearrangement joins TRBV10-3 to TRBJ1-5; possible D gene TRBD1, 6 bases. The CDR3 has 17 amino acids. CDR1 is ENHRY, CDR2 SYGVKD, per germline. The V end lost 5 bases, the J end lost 0 bases, and 17 bases lay between the germline ends. In DNA, the CDR3 is TGTGCCATCAGTAAAGACAGGTTGGGGTATAGCAATCAGCCCCAGCATTTT. This sequence encodes CAISKDRLGYSNQPQHF.

The chain combines TRBV10-3 with TRBJ2-1; D is perhaps TRBD2 (6 bases). The CDR3 length is 14 residues. The V end was cut by 3 bases, the J end by 15 bases, with 21 bases between. Germline V gene sequence: CDR1 ENHRY, CDR2 SYGVKD. CDR3: CAISDELVVTEGFF. As DNA, the CDR3 is TGTGCCATCAGTGATGAGCTTGTAGTGACGGAGGGGTTCTTC.

The chain carries TRBV2 and TRBJ1-6; D remains unclear. Germline V gene data show CDR1 as SNHLY and CDR2 as FYNNEI. The CDR3 runs to 14 residues. V dropped 7 bases and J dropped 1 base, with 8 bases sitting between them. The CDR3 region is CASKRLSYNSPLHF. The CDR3 DNA is TGTGCCAGCAAGCGATTATCCTATAATTCACCCCTCCACTTT.

The chain recombines TRBV11-2 with TRBJ2-2; D gene uncertain. This CDR3 region has 14 residues. Germline-derived CDR1 and CDR2 are SGHAT and FQNNGV. V was shortened by 0 bases and J by 5 bases, with 7 bases between the two germline ends. The CDR3, as DNA: TGTGCCAGCAGCTTAGATTATACTACCGGGGAGCTGTTTTTT. It encodes CASSLDYTTGELFF.

The chain carries TRBV19 and TRBJ1-6; 8 positions agree with TRBD1. Looked up from germline, CDR1 is LNHDA and CDR2 is SQIVND (reference sequence). Trimming cost V 3 bases and J 5 bases; bases outside gene matches: 6. This CDR3 region has 16 residues. CDR3 protein: CASSIAQGANNSPLHF. In DNA form, the CDR3 reads TGTGCCAGTAGTATTGCCCAGGGGGCGAATAATTCACCCCTCCACTTT.

The chain is built from TRBV13 and TRBJ2-5; TRBD1 matches 7 bases. From germline, CDR1 is PRHDT and CDR2 FYEKMQ (reference sequence). The V gene end was trimmed by 8 bases and the J gene end by 5 bases; junction bases not matched to a gene: 8. The CDR3 sequence is 13 residues long. In DNA, the CDR3 is TGTGCCAGCCGGGACAGAGGAGAGGAGACCCAGTACTTC. This encodes CASRDRGEETQYF.

This clone was picked up one time. This chain connects TRBV19 to TRBJ2-5; 9 bases line up with TRBD1. The CDR3 covers 16 residues. The J segment lost 4 bases and the V segment lost 4 bases, leaving 10 bases of the junction unmatched. The germline V gene has CDR1 LNHDA and CDR2 SQIVND (reference sequence). The CDR3 region has the DNA TGTGCCAGTAGTACCATTAAAACAGGGGGCGGAGAGACCCAGTACTTC. This translates into CASSTIKTGGGETQYF.

The chain links TRBV6-5 to TRBJ1-2; no firm D call. Trimming stripped 7 bases from V and 8 bases from J, with 14 bases between. Germline-derived CDR1 and CDR2 are MNHEY and SVGAGI. The CDR3 is made up of 12 amino acids. This chain's CDR3 is CASIGTRGGYTF. The CDR3 bases are TGTGCCAGCATTGGAACCCGAGGGGGCTACACCTTC.

The chain combines TRBV5-8 with TRBJ2-7; D uncertain. The CDR3 sequence is 12 residues long. Trimming took 6 bases from V and 1 from J, leaving 8 bases between them. Germline CDR1 is SGHTS and CDR2 is YDEGEE. CDR3 loop: CASNDKSYEQYF. The CDR3 region has the DNA TGTGCCAGCAACGACAAGTCCTACGAGCAGTACTTC.

The chain couples TRBV14 to TRBJ1-3; 7 nucleotides match TRBD1. The CDR3 is 15 residues long. Germline-derived CDR1 and CDR2 are SGHDN and FVKESK. J was trimmed by 1 base and V by 5 bases; bases with no gene match: 5. The CDR3 nucleotides read TGTGCCAGCAGCAAGGGGGCTGGGTCTGGAAACACCATATATTTT. It specifies CASSKGAGSGNTIYF.

This clone is a singleton in its sample. The J gene is TRBJ1-1, the V gene TRBV6-5; D might be TRBD1 (5 bases). V was shortened by 4 bases and J by 1 base, with 13 bases between the two germline ends. This CDR3 is built from 15 residues. Germline V gene lookup returns CDR1 MNHEY and CDR2 SVGAGI. CDR3 sequence reads: CASSLSIGQNTEAFF. As DNA, the CDR3 is TGTGCCAGCAGTTTATCCATCGGACAGAACACTGAAGCTTTCTTT.

The chain uses TRBV29-1 and TRBJ1-3; D is ambiguous. Per germline, CDR1 SQVTM and CDR2 ANQGSEA. Between the trimmed V and J ends, which lost 1 base and 6 bases, there was a span of 10 bases. This CDR3 is built from 13 residues. CDR3 coding DNA: TGCAGCGTTGAAGCTTGGGCGACAAACACCATATATTTT. Translated, it gives CSVEAWATNTIYF. Combining the CDR3 with reference TRBV29-1 and TRBJ1-3 gives the whole variable domain SAVISQKPSRDICQRGTSLTIQCQVDSQVTMMFWYRQQPGQSLTLIATANQGSEATYESGFVIDKFPISRPNLTFSTLTVSNMSPEDSSIYLCSVEAWATNTIYFGEGSWLTVV.

The gene calls are TRBV27 and TRBJ1-1, with 7 bases fitting TRBD1. The length of the CDR3 is 15 residues. Germline CDR1 and CDR2: MNHEY and SMNVEV (reference sequence). The junction had 7 bases not matched to a gene; V was cut back by 4 bases and J by 2 bases. The CDR3 is CASSSLQGPNTEAFF. DNA of the CDR3: TGTGCCAGCAGTTCTTTACAGGGGCCAAACACTGAAGCTTTCTTT.

The chain links TRBV18 to TRBJ1-1; the D is unclear. Germline assignment: CDR1 KGHSH and CDR2 LQKENI. The CDR3 is made up of 13 amino acids. V dropped 3 bases and J dropped 1 base, with 6 bases sitting between them. The CDR3 loop is CASSPQKNTEAFF. The CDR3, as DNA: TGTGCCAGCTCACCTCAAAAGAACACTGAAGCTTTCTTT. The complete variable domain, with remaining parts taken from reference TRBV18 and TRBJ1-1, reads NAGVMQNPRHLVRRRGQEARLRCSPMKGHSHVYWYRQLPEEGLKFMVYLQKENIIDESGMPKERFSAEFPKEGPSILRIQQVVRGDSAAYFCASSPQKNTEAFFGQGTRLTVV.

The chain couples TRBV19 to TRBJ1-2, with 7 bases lining up with TRBD1. CDR3 length: 14 amino acids. Germline values: CDR1 LNHDA, CDR2 SQIVND (reference sequence). The junction had 8 bases not matched to a gene; V was cut back by 4 bases and J by 6 bases. The CDR3 region has the DNA TGTGCCAGTAGTACTAGACAGGGTACGCATGGCTACACCTTC. Amino acid sequence: CASSTRQGTHGYTF.